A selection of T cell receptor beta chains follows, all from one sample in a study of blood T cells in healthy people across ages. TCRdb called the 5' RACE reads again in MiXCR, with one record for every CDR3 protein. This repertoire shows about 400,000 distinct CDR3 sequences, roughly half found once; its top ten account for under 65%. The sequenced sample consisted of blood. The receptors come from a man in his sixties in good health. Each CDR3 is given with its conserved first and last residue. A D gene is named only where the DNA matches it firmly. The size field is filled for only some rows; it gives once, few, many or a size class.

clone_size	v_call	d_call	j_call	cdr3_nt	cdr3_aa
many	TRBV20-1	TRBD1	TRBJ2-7	TGCAGTGCTGAAAGGGGGACAGGGGGGTCCTACGAGCAGTACTTC	CSAERGTGGSYEQYF
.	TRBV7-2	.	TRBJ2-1	TGTGCCAGCAGCTTTACGGCGCTTGAGCAGTTCTTC	CASSFTALEQFF
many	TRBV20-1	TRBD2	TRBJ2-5	TGCAGTGCCATAGCTGTAGCGGGAGCGCAAGAGACCCAGTACTTC	CSAIAVAGAQETQYF
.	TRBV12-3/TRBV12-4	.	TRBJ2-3	TGTGCCGGCAGTTTAGTACCGGCCGGCACAGATACGCAGTATTTT	CAGSLVPAGTDTQYF
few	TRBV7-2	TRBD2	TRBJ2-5	TGTGCCAGCAGCGTCCGGGGACTAGCGGAAGAGACCCAGTACTTC	CASSVRGLAEETQYF
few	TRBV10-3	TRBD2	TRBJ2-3	TGTGCCATCAGGGGACTAGCGGGGAGCACAGATACGCAGTATTTT	CAIRGLAGSTDTQYF
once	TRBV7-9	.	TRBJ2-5	TGTGCCAGCAGCTTATCTTTGGAGACCCAGTACTTC	CASSLSLETQYF
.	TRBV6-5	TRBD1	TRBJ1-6	TGTGCCAGCAGGACAGGGTCCCATAATTCACCCCTCCACTTT	CASRTGSHNSPLHF
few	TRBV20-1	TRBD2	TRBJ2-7	TGCAGTGCTAGAGACCCGACTAGCGGGGACTCCTACGAGCAGTACTTC	CSARDPTSGDSYEQYF
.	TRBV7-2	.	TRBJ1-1	TGTGCCAGCACCCCTCTCCGCGGACGAGGTGAAGCTTTCTTT	CASTPLRGRGEAFF
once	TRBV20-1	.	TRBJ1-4	TGCAGTGCTAGAGACCCCTCCGTTCCTAATGAAAAACTGTTTTTT	CSARDPSVPNEKLFF
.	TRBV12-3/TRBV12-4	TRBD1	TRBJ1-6	TGTGCCAGCAGTCCCGGGACAGGGGGAGCGCGGAGATCACCCCTCCACTTT	CASSPGTGGARRSPLHF
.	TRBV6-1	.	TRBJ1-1	TGTGCCAGCAGAGGAGACACCTCTAACACTCAAGCTTTCTTT	CASRGDTSNTQAFF
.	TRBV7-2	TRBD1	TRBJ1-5	TGTGCCAGCAGCTCAGGGGACAGGGATCAGCCCCAGCATTTT	CASSSGDRDQPQHF
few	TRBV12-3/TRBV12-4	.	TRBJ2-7	TGTGCCAGCAGGGAGGACTCCTACGAGCAGTACTTC	CASREDSYEQYF
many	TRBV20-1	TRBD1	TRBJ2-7	TGCAGTGCTTACCGGGACAGGGGATACGTCGAGCAGTACTTC	CSAYRDRGYVEQYF
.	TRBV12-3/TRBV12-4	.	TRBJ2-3	TGTGCCAGCAGTCGACTAGGAGGCACAGATACGCAGTATTTT	CASSRLGGTDTQYF
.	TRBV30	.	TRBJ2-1	TGTGCCTGGAGCCCGGAGGGGAGGCCCAATGAGCAGTTCTTC	CAWSPEGRPNEQFF
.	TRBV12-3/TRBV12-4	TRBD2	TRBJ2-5	TGTGCCAGCAGGCCGGGGGTCGGGAGGGAGACCCAGTACTTC	CASRPGVGRETQYF
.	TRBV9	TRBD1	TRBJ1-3	TGTGCCAGCAGCGCCGGACAGGGCCCTGGAAACACCATATATTTT	CASSAGQGPGNTIYF
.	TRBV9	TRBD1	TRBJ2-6	TGTGCCAGCAGCCCAGACAGGGGTCGACACTCTGGGGCCAACGTCCTGACTTTC	CASSPDRGRHSGANVLTF
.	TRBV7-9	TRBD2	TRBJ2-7	TGTGCCAGCAGCTTAGTTGGACTAGCGGGAAGCGAGCAGTACTTC	CASSLVGLAGSEQYF
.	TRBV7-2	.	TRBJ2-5	TGTGCCAGCAGCTTAGATGGCAGGGCGGAGACCCAGTACTTC	CASSLDGRAETQYF
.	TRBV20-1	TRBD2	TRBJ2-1	TGCAGTGCTAGAGGTCGAGCTAGCGGGGGGTGGAATGAGCAGTTCTTC	CSARGRASGGWNEQFF